The next 24 T cell receptor beta chains were all read from a single sample in a study of identical twins. One entry per CDR3 protein, called by TCRdb with MiXCR from the 5' RACE reads. The sample holds 450,000 to 650,000 distinct CDR3 sequences, approximately 14% seen once. This sample was also put to use in a study of yellow fever vaccine responses in identical twins.

The material sequenced was CD4+ T cells sorted from blood. The receptors shown here come from a woman under 30 in good health.

This clonotype came up many times. This sequence joins TRBV6-2 or TRBV6-3 and TRBJ2-1, with D tentatively TRBD1 (6 bases). CDR3 length equals 14 residues. CDR1 is MNHEY and CDR2 is SVGEGT in the germline V gene. With 5 bases removed from V and 8 bases from J, the gap between germline ends came to 16 bases. This CDR3 reads CASSTNRVGDEQFF. The CDR3 nucleotides are TGTGCCAGCAGTACAAACAGGGTCGGGGATGAGCAGTTCTTC.

The chain carries TRBV2 and TRBJ1-4; D gene unclear. Looked up from germline, CDR1 is SNHLY and CDR2 is FYNNEI. V lost 3 bases and J lost 4, with 12 bases in between. The CDR3 is 15 amino acids. CDR3 sequence reads: CASSDTGHLNEKLFF. CDR3 in DNA: TGTGCCAGCAGTGACACCGGTCACCTTAATGAAAAACTGTTTTTT.

V and J are TRBV6-5 and TRBJ1-3, with D perhaps matching TRBD1 (6 bases). This CDR3 is built from 16 residues. From germline, CDR1 is MNHEY and CDR2 SVGAGI. With 2 bases removed from V and 4 bases from J, the gap between germline ends came to 15 bases. The CDR3 loop reads CASSYGQGRGGNTIYF. The DNA for the CDR3 is TGTGCCAGCAGTTACGGCCAGGGGCGGGGGGGAAACACCATATATTTT.

The gene calls are TRBV20-1 and TRBJ2-5; 15 bases align to TRBD2. Germline assignment: CDR1 DFQATT and CDR2 SNEGSKA (reference sequence). The CDR3 loop spans 14 amino acids. CDR3: CRGRTSGRVETQYF. The CDR3 DNA reads as TGCAGGGGTCGGACTAGCGGGAGGGTGGAGACCCAGTACTTC.

This clonotype has a count of ten or more. The J gene is TRBJ2-1, the V gene TRBV5-1; 7 bases are shared with TRBD2. This CDR3 has 15 residues. The junction had 4 bases not matched to a gene; V was cut back by 4 bases and J by 0 bases. CDR1 and CDR2 from the germline V gene are SGHRS and YFSETQ. The chain's CDR3 is CASSPGLSSYNEQFF. The DNA of the CDR3 is TGCGCCAGCAGCCCGGGACTAAGCTCCTACAATGAGCAGTTCTTC.

This clonotype was seen a handful of times. As DNA, the CDR3 is TGTGCTAGTGGTTTGGTATCTGGGGCCAACGTCCTGACTTTC. The encoded protein is CASGLVSGANVLTF. This chain connects TRBV12-5 to TRBJ2-6, with no clear D. The germline gives CDR1 LGHNT, CDR2 FRNRAP. The CDR3 spans 14 residues. V lost 0 bases to trimming and J lost 1 base, with 1 base between them. The entire variable domain, with the rest obtained from reference TRBV12-5 and TRBJ2-6, is as follows: DARVTQTPRHKVTEMGQEVTMRCQPILGHNTVFWYRQTMMQGLELLAYFRNRAPLDDSGMPKDRFSAEMPDATLATLKIQPSEPRDSAVYFCASGLVSGANVLTFGAGSRLTVL.

The chain uses TRBV6-5 and TRBJ1-1; D uncertain. The CDR3 length is 14 residues. Germline V CDR1 and CDR2: MNHEY, SVGAGI. With 4 bases removed from V and 4 bases from J, the gap between germline ends came to 13 bases. CDR3 protein: CASSSLRTGTEAFF. CDR3 nucleotide sequence: TGTGCCAGCAGTTCCCTTCGGACGGGCACTGAAGCTTTCTTT.

This clonotype was detected a few times. The chain combines TRBV11-2 with TRBJ2-7; perhaps D is TRBD1 or TRBD2 (6 bases each). Trimming pared 2 bases from V and 0 bases from J, leaving 17 bases between. Germline V lookup: CDR1 SGHAT, CDR2 FQNNGV. The CDR3 runs to 17 residues. The CDR3 region is CASSLRALGGPSYEQYF. The CDR3 coding sequence is TGTGCCAGCAGCTTACGGGCTTTGGGGGGCCCCTCCTACGAGCAGTACTTC.

This clonotype occurred many times. V and J are TRBV12-3 or TRBV12-4 and TRBJ2-5; 7 bases line up with TRBD1. The CDR3 runs 13 residues. J lost 4 bases, V lost 5 bases, and 4 bases had no gene match. CDR3 nucleotide sequence: TGTGCCAGCAGTCCAACAGGGGTAGAGACCCAGTACTTC. Translation gives CASSPTGVETQYF.

This clonotype was seen more than once but under ten times. The rearrangement joins TRBV20-1 to TRBJ1-3, with D hard to call. V lost 6 bases and J 4 bases, leaving 13 bases between the germline ends. Germline lookup yields CDR1 DFQATT and CDR2 SNEGSKA (reference sequence). The CDR3 length is 13 residues. The CDR3 DNA sequence: TGCAGTGCACGGCTCGATGCAGGAAACACCATATATTTT. Encoded protein: CSARLDAGNTIYF.

V gene TRBV20-1 combines with J gene TRBJ2-6; D unresolved. Germline-derived CDR1 and CDR2 are DFQATT and SNEGSKA (reference sequence). Trimming left V 0 bases short and J 0 bases short, with 6 bases between. This CDR3 region has 15 residues. The CDR3 sequence is CSARDRYSGANVLTF. CDR3 nucleotide sequence: TGCAGTGCTAGAGATCGGTACTCTGGGGCCAACGTCCTGACTTTC.

The chain carries TRBV12-3 or TRBV12-4 and TRBJ1-2, with 7 positions matching TRBD1. J lost 5 bases, V lost 8 bases, and 14 bases had no gene match. This CDR3 spans 15 amino acids. The CDR3 DNA follows: TGTGCCAGCCGCCCTATGGGACAGAATAATTATGGCTACACCTTC. It translates to CASRPMGQNNYGYTF.

This chain links TRBV2 with TRBJ1-5, with 7 bases identical to TRBD1. V was pared by 7 bases and J by 5 bases, with 8 bases of the junction left unmatched. Germline V CDR1 and CDR2: SNHLY, FYNNEI. The CDR3 length is 14 residues. CDR3 amino acids: CASTRTGRDQPQHF. For the CDR3, the DNA is TGTGCCAGCACGAGGACAGGTCGGGATCAGCCCCAGCATTTT. The full variable domain, its missing parts supplied by reference TRBV2 and TRBJ1-5, is EPEVTQTPSHQVTQMGQEVILRCVPISNHLYFYWYRQILGQKVEFLVSFYNNEISEKSEIFDDQFSVERPDGSNFTLKIRSTKLEDSAMYFCASTRTGRDQPQHFGDGTRLSIL.

This clonotype was seen repeatedly, ten times or more. The chain is built from TRBV12-3 or TRBV12-4 and TRBJ1-5, with 7 bases matching TRBD1. This CDR3 has 15 amino acids. V shed 5 bases, J shed 4 bases, and the junction held 8 bases outside the gene matches. The CDR3 coding sequence is TGTGCCAGCAGTCGCCTAGGGACAGTTAATCAGCCCCAGCATTTT. It specifies CASSRLGTVNQPQHF.

Only a few counts were recorded for this clonotype. This rearrangement joins TRBV6-1 to TRBJ2-3; TRBD1 aligns across 7 bases. Trimming took 4 bases from V and 1 from J; bases not matched to a gene: 5. From germline, CDR1 is MNHNS and CDR2 SASEGT. The length of the CDR3 is 15 residues. The CDR3 spells CASSASGQGTDTQYF. Written as DNA, the CDR3 is TGTGCCAGCAGTGCAAGCGGACAGGGCACAGATACGCAGTATTTT.

The rearrangement links TRBV2 to TRBJ1-5; D is unresolved. V lost 4 bases to trimming and J lost 5 bases, with 9 bases between them. Germline V gene data show CDR1 as SNHLY and CDR2 as FYNNEI. The CDR3 totals 13 residues. The CDR3 sequence is CASSGEGYQPQHF. CDR3 nucleotide sequence: TGTGCCAGCAGTGGAGAGGGTTATCAGCCCCAGCATTTT.

The chain is built from TRBV2 and TRBJ2-1; TRBD1 matches 8 bases. This CDR3 contains 15 residues. V lost 3 bases, J lost 0 bases, and 1 base stayed unmatched. Germline-derived CDR1 and CDR2 are SNHLY and FYNNEI. This CDR3 is CASSDRGLSYNEQFF. CDR3 bases: TGTGCCAGCAGTGACAGGGGGCTCTCCTACAATGAGCAGTTCTTC. Based on the CDR3 plus reference TRBV2 and TRBJ2-1, the full variable domain is EPEVTQTPSHQVTQMGQEVILRCVPISNHLYFYWYRQILGQKVEFLVSFYNNEISEKSEIFDDQFSVERPDGSNFTLKIRSTKLEDSAMYFCASSDRGLSYNEQFFGPGTRLTVL.

V and J are TRBV20-1 and TRBJ2-1; 13 nucleotides line up with TRBD2. CDR3 length: 14 amino acids. V shed 6 bases and J 4 bases; nucleotides not matched to a gene: 3. CDR1 and CDR2 from the germline V gene are DFQATT and SNEGSKA (reference sequence). The CDR3 nucleotides are TGCAGTGCCTCGGGACTAGCGGGGTACAATGAGCAGTTCTTC. It yields the protein CSASGLAGYNEQFF.

The chain employs TRBV7-2 and TRBJ2-7; perhaps TRBD2 as D (5 bases). The CDR3 covers 15 residues. The germline V and J ends were trimmed by 2 bases and 0 bases, with 11 bases remaining between them. Germline V lookup: CDR1 SGHTA, CDR2 FQGNSA. CDR3 protein: CASSLSGSNSYEQYF. The CDR3 nucleotides read TGTGCCAGCAGCTTAAGTGGGAGTAACTCCTACGAGCAGTACTTC. Drawing the rest from reference TRBV7-2 and TRBJ2-7, the complete variable domain is GAGVSQSPSNKVTEKGKDVELRCDPISGHTALYWYRQSLGQGLEFLIYFQGNSAPDKSGLPSDRFSAERTGGSVSTLTIQRTQQEDSAVYLCASSLSGSNSYEQYFGPGTRLTVT.

This clonotype has a handful of counts. The chain has TRBV20-1 and TRBJ1-5; 7 positions match TRBD1. The CDR3 runs to 14 residues. Germline V lookup: CDR1 DFQATT, CDR2 SNEGSKA (reference sequence). V dropped 0 bases and J dropped 11; count of bases not matched to a gene: 10. The CDR3 protein is CSARDRGQQRAQHF. Written as DNA, the CDR3 is TGCAGTGCTAGAGATCGGGGACAGCAAAGAGCCCAGCATTTT.

This clonotype was observed a few times. V is TRBV28 and J is TRBJ2-6; TRBD1 matches at 8 bases. This CDR3 has 21 residues. V lost 4 bases, J lost 0 bases, and 17 bases stayed unmatched. Germline V gene sequence: CDR1 MDHEN, CDR2 SYDVKM. CDR3 region: CASSSNQLLRDRFSGANVLTF. DNA of the CDR3: TGTGCCAGCAGTTCAAACCAGCTTCTCCGGGACAGGTTCTCTGGGGCCAACGTCCTGACTTTC.

The gene calls are TRBV19 and TRBJ2-6; no clear D. The germline V gene has CDR1 LNHDA and CDR2 SQIVND (reference sequence). V lost 3 bases, J lost 0 bases, and 6 bases lay in between. This CDR3 is 15 amino acids long. This CDR3 is CASSIFGSGANVLTF. In DNA form, the CDR3 reads TGTGCCAGTAGTATTTTTGGCTCTGGGGCCAACGTCCTGACTTTC.

This clonotype was observed many times. The V gene is TRBV10-3, the J gene TRBJ2-7, with D perhaps being TRBD1 or TRBD2 (6 bases each). Looked up from germline, CDR1 is ENHRY and CDR2 is SYGVKD. The CDR3 loop spans 13 amino acids. Deletions cut 11 bases from V and 3 bases from J, with 17 bases between. CDR3 sequence reads: CAAKRGANYEQYV. DNA for the CDR3: TGTGCCGCTAAAAGGGGGGCAAACTACGAGCAGTACGTC.

This clonotype came up a few times. The V gene is TRBV29-1, the J gene TRBJ2-7; the D gene is possibly TRBD2 (6 bases). The CDR3 consists of 12 residues. The germline V and J ends were trimmed by 2 bases and 6 bases, with 11 bases remaining between them. The germline gives CDR1 SQVTM, CDR2 ANQGSEA. CDR3 sequence reads: CSVECGASEQYV. In DNA form, the CDR3 reads TGCAGCGTTGAATGCGGGGCGAGCGAGCAGTACGTC.